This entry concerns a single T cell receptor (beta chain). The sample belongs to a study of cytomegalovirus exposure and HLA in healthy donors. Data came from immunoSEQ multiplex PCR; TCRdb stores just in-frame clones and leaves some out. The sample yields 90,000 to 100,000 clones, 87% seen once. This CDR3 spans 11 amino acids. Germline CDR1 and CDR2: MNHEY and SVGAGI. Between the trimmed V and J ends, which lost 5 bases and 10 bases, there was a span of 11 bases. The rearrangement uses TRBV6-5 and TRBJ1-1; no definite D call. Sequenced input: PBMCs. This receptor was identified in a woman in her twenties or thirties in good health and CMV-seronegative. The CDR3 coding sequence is TGTGCCAGCAGTCTCGACTCTACAGCTTTCTTT. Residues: CASSLDSTAFF.